This TCR beta chain stems from a study of T cell repertoires in cytomegalovirus infection. Study-wide context: Carrying CMV and the relevant HLA type showed in public TCR beta signatures.

Per germline, CDR1 LNHDA and CDR2 SQIVND (reference sequence). The CDR3 is made up of 15 amino acids. Trimming removed 7 bases at V and 4 bases at J, with 19 bases between. TCRdb reanalysed the reads using MiXCR and keeps one entry per CDR3 protein. The profile shows approximately 500,000 distinct CDR3 sequences, 16% of them singletons. Details on this clonotype: Antigen: not known.

The study, taken as a whole, reports: In two of eight donors, the top clonotype was HLA-C-restricted CMV-specific.

The chain joins TRBV19 to TRBJ1-1; maybe TRBD1 (5 bases). Source material: CD8+ T cells from PBMCs. This TCR was recovered from a human donor in good health (CMV status not recorded). Some clones in this sample may be carry-over from other donors' samples. The CDR3 DNA sequence: TGTGCCAGTATGGAAGGCTGGGTGAGGGGCACTGAAGCTTTCTTT. Its protein product is CASMEGWVRGTEAFF. Using reference TRBV19 and TRBJ1-1 for the parts outside the CDR3, the full variable domain is DGGITQSPKYLFRKEGQNVTLSCEQNLNHDAMYWYRQDPGQGLRLIYYSQIVNDFQKGDIAEGYSVSREKKESFPLTVTSAQKNPTAFYLCASMEGWVRGTEAFFGQGTRLTVV.